The T cell receptor (beta chain) under discussion was sequenced for a study of T cell responses to AZD1222 COVID-19 vaccine. The wider study: Second-dose intervals near 4 or 12 weeks were combined. Study outcomes and limitations: Rises in breadth and depth of Spike-specific TCRs came after two AZD1222 doses. The study reported that nearly half of spike-specific TCRs target unmutated variant regions. Baseline seropositivity occurred in only a handful of AZD1222 recipients.

Sequencing was performed with immunoSEQ multiplex PCR; in TCRdb, only in-frame clones are kept and a portion is missing. The table has about 150,000 clones, roughly 94% seen once. Turning to this clone: Its antigen is undetermined.

The germline CDR1 and CDR2 sequences are MRHNA and SNTAGT. This CDR3 is 13 amino acids long. Trimming pared 4 bases from V and 0 bases from J, leaving 6 bases between. V and J are TRBV6-4 and TRBJ1-1, with D unresolved. The sample consisted of peripheral blood, taken on day 0 of AZD1222 vaccination. The receptor's source is an adult in good health. The CDR3 coding sequence is TGTGCCAGCAGTGTAGAACTGAACACTGAAGCTTTCTTT. Amino acids: CASSVELNTEAFF.